This TCR beta chain was sequenced in a study of human T cells and chemical hapten exposure. About the research overall: The variation in per-sample TCR yields arose mainly from small differences in pooled library volumes.

The CDR3 consists of 14 residues. The junction had 7 bases not matched to a gene; V was cut back by 6 bases and J by 8 bases. The germline V gene encodes CDR1 MNHEY and CDR2 SVGAGI. General study points: TCRs above 1 in 1000 frequency stayed constant with DPC sensitization.

The time point: healthy volunteer bleed at 6 weeks. Total RNA was extracted from unfractionated whole blood. This clonotype was recorded at least ten times. Antigen specificity is unknown. In the original analysis: Samples held a median of roughly 100,000 TCRs, range roughly 20,000–750,000. One entry per CDR3 protein results from TCRdb running MiXCR on the RACE reads. The authors' filters were not applied to this entry. The sample holds under 90,000 distinct CDR3 sequences; approximately 8% are singletons and the top ten take roughly 1.4%. Sequenced input: whole blood. The rearrangement uses TRBV6-5 and TRBJ1-5; 10 bases are shared with TRBD1. The sequence came from a male donor in good health. Some clones in this sample may be carry-over from other donors' samples. As DNA, the CDR3 is TGTGCCAGCAGCTCCGGGACAGGGGTAGAGCCCCAGCATTTT. It specifies CASSSGTGVEPQHF.